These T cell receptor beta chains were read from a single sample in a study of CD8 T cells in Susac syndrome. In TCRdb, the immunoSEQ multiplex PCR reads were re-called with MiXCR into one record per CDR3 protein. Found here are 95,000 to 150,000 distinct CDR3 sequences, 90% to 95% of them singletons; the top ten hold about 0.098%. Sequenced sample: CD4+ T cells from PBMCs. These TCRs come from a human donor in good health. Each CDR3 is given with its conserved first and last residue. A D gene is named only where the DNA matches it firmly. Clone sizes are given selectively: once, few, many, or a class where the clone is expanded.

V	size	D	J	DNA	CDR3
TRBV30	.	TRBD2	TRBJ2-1	TGTGCCTGGAGCCTAGCGGGAGGGGTGTTCTTC	CAWSLAGGVFF
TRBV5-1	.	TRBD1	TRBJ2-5	TGCGCCAGCAGCCTAGGACAGGGAGGAGTGACCCAGTACTTC	CASSLGQGGVTQYF
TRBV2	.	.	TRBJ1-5	TGTGCCAGCAGTGATTTTTCGAACAGCAATCAGCCCCAGCATTTT	CASSDFSNSNQPQHF
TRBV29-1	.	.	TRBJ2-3	TGCAGCGTCCTAATCCCTAGCACAGATACGCAGTATTTT	CSVLIPSTDTQYF
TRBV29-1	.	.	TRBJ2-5	TGCAGCGTTGGGGTCGTGACGTCAGGACGGTTCCAAGAGACCCAGTACTTC	CSVGVVTSGRFQETQYF
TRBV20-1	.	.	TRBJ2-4	TGCAGTGCTCTTCTACTAGCACTAGGAGCCAAAAACATTCAGTACTTC	CSALLLALGAKNIQYF
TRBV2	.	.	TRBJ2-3	TGTGCCAGCAGCAAGACTCAACATCGCACAGATACGCAGTATTTT	CASSKTQHRTDTQYF
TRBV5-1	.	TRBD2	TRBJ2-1	TGCGCCAGCAGCCCCCGGACTAGTATCGATGAGCAGTTCTTC	CASSPRTSIDEQFF
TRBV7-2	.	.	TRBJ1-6	TGTGCCAGCAGCTTAGGAGGTACGAGGGATTCACCCCTCCACTTT	CASSLGGTRDSPLHF
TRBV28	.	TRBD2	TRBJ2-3	TGTGCCAGCAGCCGAACGGGACTAGCGGGAGGTGGGGCAGATACGCAGTATTTT	CASSRTGLAGGGADTQYF
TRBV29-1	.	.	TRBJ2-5	TGCAGCGTTGGATCCCAAGAGACCCAGTACTTC	CSVGSQETQYF
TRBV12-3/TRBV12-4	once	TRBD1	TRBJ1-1	TGTGCCAGCAGTTCCCCGGGACAGGGGGCAGTAGGGACTGAAGCTTTCTTT	CASSSPGQGAVGTEAFF
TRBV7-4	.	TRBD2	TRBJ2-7	TGTGCCAGCAGCTTCGGGGCTAGCGGAGGCTACGAGCAGTACTTC	CASSFGASGGYEQYF
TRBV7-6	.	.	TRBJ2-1	TGTGCCAGCAGCTTTGACGGGATAGCGAATGGGCAGTTCTTC	CASSFDGIANGQFF
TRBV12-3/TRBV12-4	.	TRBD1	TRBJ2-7	TGTGCCAGCAGACCCGGGACAGGGGACTACGAGCAGTACTTC	CASRPGTGDYEQYF
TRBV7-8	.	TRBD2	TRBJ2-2	TGTGCCAGCAGCTCCCTAGCGGGAGTGCGCACCGGGGAGCTGTTTTTT	CASSSLAGVRTGELFF
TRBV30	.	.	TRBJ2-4	TGTGCCCTGGAGAGCATATCCAAAAACATTCAGTACTTC	CALESISKNIQYF
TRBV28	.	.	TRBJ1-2	TGTGCCAGCACCCAAGGGGCTAGGTATGGCTACACCTTC	CASTQGARYGYTF
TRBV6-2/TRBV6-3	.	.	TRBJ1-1	TGTGCCAGCAGACCGGGACAAAGAAACACTGAAGCTTTCTTT	CASRPGQRNTEAFF
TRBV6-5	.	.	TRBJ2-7	TGTGCCAGCAGTTACGCGAGCGACCACACCTACGAGCAGTACTTC	CASSYASDHTYEQYF
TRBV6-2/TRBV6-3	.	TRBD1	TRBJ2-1	TGTGCCAGCAGTTACTTCGGGACAGATTACAATGAGCAGTTCTTC	CASSYFGTDYNEQFF
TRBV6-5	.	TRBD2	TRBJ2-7	TGTGCCAGCACCAACCCGACTAGCGGGATCTACGAGCAGTACTTC	CASTNPTSGIYEQYF
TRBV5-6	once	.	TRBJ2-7	TGTGCCAGCAGCCAGTCCGGGGAGCAGTACTTC	CASSQSGEQYF
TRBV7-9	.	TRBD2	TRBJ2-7	TGTGCCAGCAGCGAACTAGCGCACGGGGAGCAGTACTTC	CASSELAHGEQYF
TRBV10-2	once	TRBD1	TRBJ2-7	TGCGCCAGCAGTGACAGGGGGCAGGGCTACGAGCAGTACTTC	CASSDRGQGYEQYF
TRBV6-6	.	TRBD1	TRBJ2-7	TGTGCCAGCAGTTACTCGGGACAGGGCTCCTACGAGCAGTACTTC	CASSYSGQGSYEQYF
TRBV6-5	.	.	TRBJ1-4	TGTGCCAGCACCCAGCCCGGGGGCAGCGAAAAACTGTTTTTT	CASTQPGGSEKLFF
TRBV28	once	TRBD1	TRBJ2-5	TGTGCCAGCACGTTGACAGGGGGCTGGGAGACCCAGTACTTC	CASTLTGGWETQYF
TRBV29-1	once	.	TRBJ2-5	TGCAGCGTTGAGCCGGGTCAAGAGACCCAGTACTTC	CSVEPGQETQYF
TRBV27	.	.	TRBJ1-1	TGTGCCAGCAGTCCTTGGACAGCTATGAACACTGAAGCTTTCTTT	CASSPWTAMNTEAFF
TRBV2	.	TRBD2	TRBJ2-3	TGTGCCACTGATGAAGCGGGAGGTCACGGCACAGATACGCAGTATTTT	CATDEAGGHGTDTQYF
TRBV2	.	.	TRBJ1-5	TGTGCCAGCACCTCGGACGGGGCGGCTCAGCCCCAGCATTTT	CASTSDGAAQPQHF
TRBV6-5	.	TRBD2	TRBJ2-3	TGTGCCAGCAGTTCCGACTTAGCGGGAGTAAGCACAGATACGCAGTATTTT	CASSSDLAGVSTDTQYF
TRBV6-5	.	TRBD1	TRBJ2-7	TGTGCCAGCAGTTACTCGCAGGGGGCCGCCTACGAGCAGTACTTC	CASSYSQGAAYEQYF
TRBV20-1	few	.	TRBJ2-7	TGCAGTGCTAGAGATCCACAGTACCACGAGCAGTACTTC	CSARDPQYHEQYF
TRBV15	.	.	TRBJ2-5	TGTGCCACCAGCAGAGATAAGGTCAACCAAGAGACCCAGTACTTC	CATSRDKVNQETQYF
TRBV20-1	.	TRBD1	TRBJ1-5	TGCAGTGCTATTCACAGGGGGCTCGGAAGTCAGCCCCAGCATTTT	CSAIHRGLGSQPQHF
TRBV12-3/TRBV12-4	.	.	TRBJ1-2	TGTGCCAGCAGTTTAGACGGGGTGGGGGGCTACACCTTC	CASSLDGVGGYTF
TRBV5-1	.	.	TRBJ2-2	TGCGCCAGCAGTCCCACAATAACCGGGGAGCTGTTTTTT	CASSPTITGELFF
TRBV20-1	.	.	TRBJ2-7	TGCAGTGCTCCGCGTCTTACGGACGAGCAGTACTTC	CSAPRLTDEQYF
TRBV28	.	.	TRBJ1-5	TGTGCCTCGGTCCAGACGAATCAGCCCCAGCATTTT	CASVQTNQPQHF
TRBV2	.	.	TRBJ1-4	TGTGCCAGCAGTGTTCAGGGGAATGAAAAACTGTTTTTT	CASSVQGNEKLFF
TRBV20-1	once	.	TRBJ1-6	TGCAGTGCTAGAGACCCCGGCTTGAGTAATTCACCCCTCCACTTT	CSARDPGLSNSPLHF
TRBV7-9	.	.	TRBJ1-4	TGTGCCAGCAGCTTGGGCGGGGGGCAGGAAAAACTGTTTTTT	CASSLGGGQEKLFF
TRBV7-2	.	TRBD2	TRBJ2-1	TGTGCCAGCAGCGGACTAGCGGCATACAATGAGCAGTTCTTC	CASSGLAAYNEQFF
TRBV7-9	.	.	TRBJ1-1	TGTGCCAGCAGCTTAGCAGGCGGTGTTGAAGCTTTCTTT	CASSLAGGVEAFF
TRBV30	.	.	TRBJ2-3	TGTGCCTGGACCCCCGGCGAGGGGACGCAGTATTTT	CAWTPGEGTQYF